This entry features one T cell receptor (beta chain) sequence. These data are taken from a study of blood T cell repertoires in COVID-19. TCRdb keeps only in-frame clones here, not all; method: immunoSEQ multiplex PCR. Of under 200,000 clones in the sample, around nine tenths are singletons; the top ten hold approximately 3.3%. Trimming removed 3 bases from V and 8 bases from J; junction bases left unmatched: 1. The CDR3 covers 13 residues. The receptor's source is a young man with active or convalescent COVID-19. The chain couples TRBV12-3 or TRBV12-4 to TRBJ2-1, with 10 bases identical to TRBD2. The sequenced material came from peripheral blood. CDR3 amino acids: CASSFGTSDEQFF. CDR3 DNA: TGTGCCAGCAGTTTTGGGACTAGCGATGAGCAGTTCTTC.